These T cell receptor beta chains were read from a single sample in a study of blood T cell repertoires in COVID-19. Assay used: immunoSEQ multiplex PCR; TCRdb lists only in-frame clones, some missing. This table holds some 49,000 clones, approximately 87% found once. Sequencing was done on a sample of peripheral blood. Source of these receptors: a human donor in a cohort sampled during active COVID-19. CDR3s include the opening cysteine and the closing phenylalanine or tryptophan. D genes are given only for firm matches. Only some rows state a clone size, as once, few, many or a class for expanded clones.

cdr3_nt | cdr3_aa | v_call | cdr3_length | clone_size | d_call | j_call
TGTGCCAGTAGCTTGACAGGGGGCTATGGCTACACCTTC | CASSLTGGYGYTF | TRBV19 | 13 | NA | TRBD1 | TRBJ1-2
TGTGCCAGCAGCTTCCGACAGGGTGGCATGAACACTGAAGCTTTCTTT | CASSFRQGGMNTEAFF | TRBV5-5 | 16 | NA | TRBD1 | TRBJ1-1
TGTGCCTGGAGTTGGGACAGGGGCAATCAGCCCCAGCATTTT | CAWSWDRGNQPQHF | TRBV30 | 14 | once | TRBD1 | TRBJ1-5
TGTGCCAGCAGCAGCTTCCCGCGGGACGGATATGGCTACACCTTC | CASSSFPRDGYGYTF | TRBV27 | 15 | NA | NA | TRBJ1-2
TGTGCCTGGCGCCGCGGGGACCCCTATGGCTACACCTTC | CAWRRGDPYGYTF | TRBV30 | 13 | NA | NA | TRBJ1-2
TGTGCCAGTAGTATAGATTCGGCGGGGGGAGGGGAGACCCAGTACTTC | CASSIDSAGGGETQYF | TRBV19 | 16 | NA | TRBD2 | TRBJ2-5
TGTGCCAGCAGTCTAGCGGGGGGGGAGACCCAGTACTTC | CASSLAGGETQYF | TRBV12-3/TRBV12-4 | 13 | NA | TRBD2 | TRBJ2-5
TGCAGTGCTAGTGACAGGGGCGTAGTTGCTCACTTT | CSASDRGVVAHF | TRBV20-1 | 12 | NA | TRBD1 | TRBJ1-6
TGTGCCACCAGTGATTTTTCCAGGGGTGGAGATACGCAGTATTTT | CATSDFSRGGDTQYF | TRBV24-1 | 15 | NA | NA | TRBJ2-3
TGTGCCAGCAGCGCGACGGGATTCTATAATTCACCCCTCCACTTT | CASSATGFYNSPLHF | TRBV7-2 | 15 | NA | NA | TRBJ1-6
TGCGCCAGCAGTCAGACAGAGATTACTGAAGCTTTCTTT | CASSQTEITEAFF | TRBV5-1 | 13 | NA | NA | TRBJ1-1
TGTGCCAGCAGCTCCTTTAGCACAGATACGCAGTATTTT | CASSSFSTDTQYF | TRBV5-4 | 13 | few | NA | TRBJ2-3
TGTGCCAGCATCGCAGGGACAGGGACGAATTTCGGGGAGCTGTTTTTT | CASIAGTGTNFGELFF | TRBV7-9 | 16 | once | TRBD1 | TRBJ2-2
TGTGCCAGCAGTACGGGACTGGCCGGGGCCAACGTCCTGACTTTC | CASSTGLAGANVLTF | TRBV2 | 15 | NA | NA | TRBJ2-6
TGTGCCAGTAGTACCTCATGGAGTGGGTACTCCTACGAGCAGTACTTC | CASSTSWSGYSYEQYF | TRBV19 | 16 | few | NA | TRBJ2-7
TGTGCCAGCAGCCCAACAGGGACGAATGGAAACACCATATATTTT | CASSPTGTNGNTIYF | TRBV7-2 | 15 | NA | NA | TRBJ1-3
TGCAGCGTTGGACCTAGCGGGGACCCCCTCGAGCAGTACTTC | CSVGPSGDPLEQYF | TRBV29-1 | 14 | NA | TRBD2 | TRBJ2-7
TGTGCCACCAGTGATATCGGGACAGGGGATGGCTACACCTTC | CATSDIGTGDGYTF | TRBV24-1 | 14 | NA | TRBD1 | TRBJ1-2
TGTGCCAGCAGTCGAACCGGGACAGGGCGAACCTACGAGCAGTACTTC | CASSRTGTGRTYEQYF | TRBV27 | 16 | once | TRBD1 | TRBJ2-7
TGTGCCAGCAGTCTGACAGGCTGGGGAAAACTGTTTTTT | CASSLTGWGKLFF | TRBV6-5 | 13 | NA | NA | TRBJ1-4
TGTGCCAGCAGTTACGGGGATAAGTTAGCGGGGGGGCTAAATACGCAGTATTTT | CASSYGDKLAGGLNTQYF | TRBV6-2/TRBV6-3 | 18 | NA | TRBD2 | TRBJ2-3
TGTGCCAGCAGTTTAGGCAGGGGCTCCTACGAGCAGTACTTC | CASSLGRGSYEQYF | TRBV28 | 14 | NA | NA | TRBJ2-7
TGCGCCAGCAGCCTACGAGGCGGCTACACCTTC | CASSLRGGYTF | TRBV4-1 | 11 | few | NA | TRBJ1-2
TGCAGTGCTAGTTACCGGGACAGGGGGCGGGCTAATGAAAAACTGTTTTTT | CSASYRDRGRANEKLFF | TRBV20-1 | 17 | NA | TRBD1 | TRBJ1-4
TGTGCCACCAGCAGCCGACTTACAGGGGAGGGCTACACCTTC | CATSSRLTGEGYTF | TRBV15 | 14 | NA | TRBD1 | TRBJ1-2
TGCGCCAGCAGCTTGGGGTCCCAGGGGCGAGAAAAACTGTTTTTT | CASSLGSQGREKLFF | TRBV5-1 | 15 | NA | NA | TRBJ1-4
TGCAGCGTTGCGGGGGGATACACTGAAGCTTTCTTT | CSVAGGYTEAFF | TRBV29-1 | 12 | NA | NA | TRBJ1-1
TGTGCCAGCTCATCTTCGGCGGGGGCGGGAGGCTACACCTTC | CASSSSAGAGGYTF | TRBV18 | 14 | NA | NA | TRBJ1-2
TGTGCCTGGAGTGGCGGGACAGGGTACCACGAGCAGTACTTC | CAWSGGTGYHEQYF | TRBV30 | 14 | NA | TRBD1 | TRBJ2-7
TGTGCCACCTCGAGGCGAAGGAACACTGAAGCTTTCTTT | CATSRRRNTEAFF | TRBV28 | 13 | NA | NA | TRBJ1-1
TGCGCCAGCAGCCAAGGCTGGGGGACTTATGGCTACACCTTC | CASSQGWGTYGYTF | TRBV4-3 | 14 | NA | NA | TRBJ1-2
TGTGCCAGCAGTTACTCCGGACCAGGAGGGGCCTACGAGCAGTACTTC | CASSYSGPGGAYEQYF | TRBV6-5 | 16 | NA | NA | TRBJ2-7
TGTGCCACCAGCAGCATAGGGACAGGGGTGTACAATGAGCAGTTCTTC | CATSSIGTGVYNEQFF | TRBV15 | 16 | NA | TRBD1 | TRBJ2-1
TGTGCCATCACGGGAGCCCCGGCTGGTGGAAACACCATATATTTT | CAITGAPAGGNTIYF | TRBV10-3 | 15 | NA | NA | TRBJ1-3
TGTGCCAGCAGCCGACAGGGGGGAAGGGGCTACACCTTC | CASSRQGGRGYTF | TRBV25-1 | 13 | NA | TRBD1 | TRBJ1-2
TGTGCCATCAGTGAGTCTTGGACAGGGGCCGAGCAGTACTTC | CAISESWTGAEQYF | TRBV10-3 | 14 | NA | TRBD1 | TRBJ2-7
TGTGCCAGCAGCTTAGAGTCCCGACAGGGAATGGACACCTTC | CASSLESRQGMDTF | TRBV11-2 | 14 | NA | TRBD1 | TRBJ1-2
TGCGCCAGCAGCTTGGATGGACAGGAGAGTCAGCCCCAGCATTTT | CASSLDGQESQPQHF | TRBV5-1 | 15 | NA | TRBD1 | TRBJ1-5
TGTGCCAGCAGCCAAACCCCTAGCGGGGGAAACGAGCAGTACTTC | CASSQTPSGGNEQYF | TRBV3-1/TRBV3-2 | 15 | few | TRBD2 | TRBJ2-7
TGTGCCAGTACTCCATATAGGACAGGGTGGACTAATGAAAAACTGTTTTTT | CASTPYRTGWTNEKLFF | TRBV19 | 17 | NA | TRBD1 | TRBJ1-4
TGTGCCTGGAGTGTACCTGGGGGGACTTTCGGGGAGACCCAGTACTTC | CAWSVPGGTFGETQYF | TRBV30 | 16 | NA | NA | TRBJ2-5